Here is one T cell receptor (beta chain) with its context. These data originate in a study of CD8 T cells in Susac syndrome. Random hexamers were used to reverse transcribe an amount of about 0.45 to 1 ug RNA. The amplification used immunoSEQ multiplex PCR on TCR beta CDR3; it spanned 54 Vbeta and 13 Jbeta. TCRdb analysed the immunoSEQ multiplex PCR reads with MiXCR anew, one entry per CDR3 protein. The repertoire has around 280,000 distinct CDR3 sequences, approximately 90% of them found once; the top ten carry 0.06% to 0.075%. Trimming cost V 4 bases and J 3 bases, with 13 bases left between them. This CDR3 is built from 14 residues. CDR1 and CDR2 from the germline V gene are GTSNPN and SVGIG (reference sequence). TCR beta sequencing was performed on blood CD8+ and CD4+ T cells. Both CD4+ and CD8+ T cells were negatively isolated, and TEMRA cells underwent FACS enrichment.

The sequencing sample was made of CD4+ T cells from PBMCs. This clonotype originated in a human donor with multiple sclerosis. This rearrangement joins TRBV30 to TRBJ1-3; D is possibly TRBD1 (5 bases). The CDR3 nucleotides read TGTGCCTGGACTACAGGATTTATTGGAAACACCATATATTTT. Its protein product is CAWTTGFIGNTIYF.